These T cell receptor beta chains were read from a single sample in a study of OX40 agonist ivuxolimab in advanced cancers. Generated by immunoSEQ multiplex PCR, the TCRdb table keeps only in-frame clones and is missing some. The sample contains roughly 57,000 clones, 75% to 85% of which appear only once. Sequences were derived from CD4+ or CD8+ T cells sorted from blood, sampled in a trial of the OX40 agonist ivuxolimab. The receptors shown here come from an adult with an advanced solid tumor such as melanoma, head and neck, liver or kidney cancer. Each CDR3 is given with its conserved first and last residue. A D gene is named only where the DNA matches it firmly. The size entry is marked missing in some rows and otherwise reads once, few, many or a size class.

D gene	J gene	clone size	V gene	CDR3 DNA	CDR3 protein
.	TRBJ1-2	.	TRBV2	TGTGCCAGCAGTGTGGAACAAATCTATGGCTACACCTTC	CASSVEQIYGYTF
.	TRBJ1-1	.	TRBV7-3	TGTGCCAGCAGCCCCACAGGCGGGCAGTGGACTGAAGCTTTCTTT	CASSPTGGQWTEAFF
.	TRBJ1-1	.	TRBV7-3	TGTGCCAGCAGCCTCCACACTGCCGGGGGCACTGAAGCTTTCTTT	CASSLHTAGGTEAFF
TRBD1	TRBJ2-5	.	TRBV4-3	TGCGCCAGCAGCCAAGAGAAGACAGGGTCAGAGACCCAGTACTTC	CASSQEKTGSETQYF
TRBD2	TRBJ2-1	.	TRBV19	TGTGCCAGTAGTAGGGGGGGATCCTACAATGAGCAGTTCTTC	CASSRGGSYNEQFF
TRBD1	TRBJ2-2	.	TRBV6-6	TGTGCCAGCAGATACGGGACAGAGAACACCGGGGAGCTGTTTTTT	CASRYGTENTGELFF
TRBD1	TRBJ2-2	.	TRBV19	TGTGCCAGTAGTCCTAGGACAGGGTGGGACACCGGGGAGCTGTTTTTT	CASSPRTGWDTGELFF
.	TRBJ1-4	.	TRBV18	TGTGCCAGCTCACCACCTCAGGGTGGGGACGAAAAACTGTTTTTT	CASSPPQGGDEKLFF
.	TRBJ1-5	.	TRBV16	TGTGCCAGCAGCCAGTCGCGGGACGGCCGGCATTTT	CASSQSRDGRHF
TRBD2	TRBJ2-3	.	TRBV6-1	TGTGCCAGCAGTGAACAGCGGGGGGCTCAACAAGATACGCAGTATTTT	CASSEQRGAQQDTQYF
.	TRBJ1-2	few	TRBV28	TGTGCCAGCACCAGAAACTCCAGCCCGCAGGGACGAGGCTACACCTTC	CASTRNSSPQGRGYTF
.	TRBJ2-1	.	TRBV11-1	TGTGCCAGCAGCTTAGATCAGGGTCGAGTGACCAATGAGCAGTTCTTC	CASSLDQGRVTNEQFF
.	TRBJ2-2	.	TRBV5-6	TGTGCCAGCAGCCCCGAGACCCACGGGGAGCTGTTTTTT	CASSPETHGELFF
.	TRBJ1-2	.	TRBV27	TGTGCCAGCAGCGGTACTTTCGGGGGGAATGGCTACACCTTC	CASSGTFGGNGYTF
.	TRBJ1-1	.	TRBV5-4	TGTGCCAGCAGCCCGGAATGGAACACTGAAGCTTTCTTT	CASSPEWNTEAFF
TRBD1	TRBJ1-3	.	TRBV7-6	TGTGCCAGCAGCTTGGACAGGGGGGGCTCTGGAAACACCATATATTTT	CASSLDRGGSGNTIYF
.	TRBJ1-2	.	TRBV5-1	TGCGCCAGCAGCTTGGCCAGAGAAGGGGGTAACTATGGCTACACCTTC	CASSLAREGGNYGYTF
.	TRBJ2-1	.	TRBV14	TGTGCCAGCAGCCAAGATCTCGGGAGCAGAGGCGTGCAGTTCTTC	CASSQDLGSRGVQFF
.	TRBJ1-2	many	TRBV6-5	TGTGCCAGCAGTCAACAGGGCCCATATGGCTACACCTTC	CASSQQGPYGYTF
TRBD2	TRBJ2-1	.	TRBV7-6	TGTGCCAGCAGTGTAGCGGGGTCAAGGAATGAGCAGTTCTTC	CASSVAGSRNEQFF
TRBD1	TRBJ2-4	.	TRBV2	TGTGCCAGCACCCCTGGAGGACAGGGGGCTTTTTGGGCCAAAAACATTCAGTACTTC	CASTPGGQGAFWAKNIQYF
.	TRBJ2-5	.	TRBV9	TGTGCCAGCAGCGTAGAACAGGGAGAGACCCAGTACTTC	CASSVEQGETQYF
.	TRBJ2-2	.	TRBV19	TGTGCCAGCCTCGCGGGGGCCCAGAACACCGGGGAGCTGTTTTTT	CASLAGAQNTGELFF
.	TRBJ1-5	.	TRBV28	TGTGCCACCCAACGAGCAGTTATTATTAGCAATCAGCCCCAGCATTTT	CATQRAVIISNQPQHF
.	TRBJ2-7	.	TRBV10-3	TGTGCCATCAGTGAGCCAGGTACGAGCTCCTACGAGCAGTACTTC	CAISEPGTSSYEQYF
.	TRBJ2-3	.	TRBV5-4	TGTGCCAGCAGCCCCCCCGCCCCCACAGATACGCAGTATTTT	CASSPPAPTDTQYF
.	TRBJ1-5	.	TRBV19	TGTGCCAGTAGTCCCAGAGGGACAACTCAGCCCCAGCATTTT	CASSPRGTTQPQHF
.	TRBJ2-7	few	TRBV5-1	TGCGCCAGCAGCTTGGCAGGGGACGAGCAGTACTTC	CASSLAGDEQYF
.	TRBJ1-2	.	TRBV9	TGTGCCAGCAGCGCAAATCAGGACTATGGCTACACCTTC	CASSANQDYGYTF
TRBD1	TRBJ1-2	.	TRBV7-9	TGTGCCAGCAGGGCAGGGGGCGCGGGCGGCTACACCTTC	CASRAGGAGGYTF
.	TRBJ2-7	.	TRBV9	TGTGCCAGCAGCGTAGTCGGTAACTCCTACGAGCAGTACTTC	CASSVVGNSYEQYF
.	TRBJ2-5	.	TRBV15	TGTGCCACATCGGTCCTCGAGAGGCGGGAGACCCAGTACTTC	CATSVLERRETQYF
.	TRBJ1-1	few	TRBV11-3	TGTGCCAGCAGCCTCGGGCAGGGGAGGACTGAAGCTTTCTTT	CASSLGQGRTEAFF
.	TRBJ1-3	.	TRBV9	TGTGCCAGCAGCGTAGGATCATCCAGCTCTGGAAACACCATATATTTT	CASSVGSSSSGNTIYF
.	TRBJ2-6	.	TRBV7-2	TGTGCCAGCAGCTTTAAGGGCTTTGGGGCCAACGTCCTGACTTTC	CASSFKGFGANVLTF
.	TRBJ1-6	.	TRBV9	TGTGCCAGCAGCCCAGCTCAGGGAAACGGTTCACCCCTCCACTTT	CASSPAQGNGSPLHF
.	TRBJ1-6	.	TRBV28	TGTGCCAGCACTAGACAGATCTCCTATAATTCACCCCTCCACTTT	CASTRQISYNSPLHF
.	TRBJ1-1	.	TRBV2	TGTGCCAGCAGTCCACTTGAAGTACCTGAAGCTTTCTTT	CASSPLEVPEAFF
.	TRBJ1-1	.	TRBV6-1	TGTGCCAGCAGTGCTAACCCGGTATCCCTCCCTTTCTTT	CASSANPVSLPFF
TRBD1	TRBJ2-3	.	TRBV13	TGTGCCAGCAGCTTAGGCGAGACAGGGGGCGGAGATACGCAGTATTTT	CASSLGETGGGDTQYF
.	TRBJ1-1	.	TRBV7-9	TGTGCCAGCAGCTTAGATTCCTGGAACACTGAAGCTTTCTTT	CASSLDSWNTEAFF
TRBD1	TRBJ2-7	.	TRBV5-6	TGTGCCAGCAGCCTGACAGGGTCGAGCTCCTACGAGCAGTACTTC	CASSLTGSSSYEQYF
.	TRBJ2-2	.	TRBV23-1	TGCGCCAGCAGTTCCGGGCAATTCACCGGGGAGCTGTTTTTT	CASSSGQFTGELFF
.	TRBJ2-7	.	TRBV9	TGTGCCAGCAGCGTAGGAATCGGGAACTCTTACGAGCAGTACTTC	CASSVGIGNSYEQYF
.	TRBJ1-5	.	TRBV19	TGTGCCAGTAGTGGGTTCGGGGCCCGAGGCAATCAGCCCCAGCATTTT	CASSGFGARGNQPQHF
.	TRBJ1-2	.	TRBV6-5	TGTGCCAGCAGTTCCACGTACAGGGACGGGTTGGGTGGCTACACCTTC	CASSSTYRDGLGGYTF
TRBD1	TRBJ1-2	once	TRBV27	TGTGCCAGCAGGAATTTGGGACAGCTCAGTTTCACCTTC	CASRNLGQLSFTF
.	TRBJ1-4	.	TRBV5-6	TGTGCCAGCAGCTTGAGGCCGATAATCCGAAAAACTGTTTTT	CASSLRPIIRKTVF
.	TRBJ1-2	.	TRBV6-1	TGTGCCAGCACTCTGGACAGATACGGAGGTGGCTACACCTTC	CASTLDRYGGGYTF
.	TRBJ1-1	once	TRBV12-5	TGTGCTAGTGGTTTGTCGACGGACACTGAAGCTTTCTTT	CASGLSTDTEAFF
.	TRBJ2-6	.	TRBV9	TGTGCCAGCAGCGTAGGGAGCTCTGGGGCCAACGTCCTGACTTTC	CASSVGSSGANVLTF
.	TRBJ1-5	.	TRBV2	TGTGCCAGCAGTGGGACAACTGGGCGGGTTCAGCCCCAGCATTTT	CASSGTTGRVQPQHF
TRBD2	TRBJ2-1	.	TRBV5-1	TGCGCCAGCAGCCCTCAGCAGAGTAGCGGGGGGGAACAGTTCTTC	CASSPQQSSGGEQFF
.	TRBJ1-4	.	TRBV28	TGTGCCAGCAGTTTAGGGGGGACCACATCCGAAAAACTGTTTTTT	CASSLGGTTSEKLFF
.	TRBJ2-1	.	TRBV29-1	TGCAGCGTTGAAGCACACGTCCCTGGGGGGGCGAGTTATAATGAGCAGTTCTTC	CSVEAHVPGGASYNEQFF
.	TRBJ1-5	.	TRBV27	TGTGCCAGCAGTTTAACCCCTGCGGGAGGCAATCAGCCCCAGCATTTT	CASSLTPAGGNQPQHF
.	TRBJ2-7	.	TRBV11-2	TGTGCCAGCAGCCCTCCCGTCAAACCTTCCTACGAGCAGTACTTC	CASSPPVKPSYEQYF
.	TRBJ2-2	.	TRBV19	TGTGCCAGTAGTCTCCGGGGGACCTCCAACACCGGGGAGCTGTTTTTT	CASSLRGTSNTGELFF